This entry describes one TCR beta chain. The data were taken from a study of blood T cell repertoires in COVID-19. For the study at large: Sources were T cells, B-cell-depleted T cells, or PBMCs; the material itself was cDNA or gDNA.

The repertoire was sequenced with immunoSEQ multiplex PCR; TCRdb's copy has only in-frame clones and lacks some. The top ten clones hold approximately 10% of a sample with about 120,000 clones, roughly 86% of them seen once. Enrollment of patients from Seattle took place during active infection, with longitudinal follow-up. Sequencing was carried out using peripheral blood. This clonotype originated in a woman aged 65 to 85 with COVID-19, enrolled during active disease.

This chain's CDR3 is CASSRDLAGTNEKLFF. CDR3 DNA sequence: TGTGCCAGCTCACGAGACCTAGCAGGAACTAATGAAAAACTGTTTTTT. This rearrangement joins TRBV18 to TRBJ1-4; D uncertain. CDR3 length: 16 amino acids. Looked up from germline, CDR1 is KGHSH and CDR2 is LQKENI. V lost 4 bases to trimming and J lost 1 base, with 13 bases between them.